This T cell receptor (beta chain) emerged from a study of shared clonotypes between healthy human individuals. Study conclusions and caveats: Shared across four donors were approximately 5% of the naive CD4 clonotypes. Relative to clonotypes present in all four donors, those not shared had lower generation probabilities. Blood was the sole source, and tissue repertoires probably differ.

CD45RO-negative cells were positively selected for CCR7, leaving out terminally differentiated effector memory CD45RA+ cells. Method: immunoSEQ multiplex PCR; TCRdb's copy keeps in-frame clones and lacks some. The data hold some 2 million clones, with approximately 94% observed a single time. As for this clone: What it binds is not known.

The clonotype originates from a man in his late teens or twenties in good health. What was sequenced was naive CD8+ T cells sorted from blood.

The DNA of the CDR3 is TGCGCCAGCAGCCAATTGGGGGGTGAGACCCAGTACTTC. It specifies CASSQLGGETQYF. This chain joins TRBV4-1 and TRBJ2-5; D perhaps matches TRBD2 (6 bases). The CDR3 extends over 13 amino acids. Germline CDR1 reads MGHRA; CDR2 reads YSYEKL. V lost 2 bases and J 5 bases, leaving 9 bases between the germline ends.